Listed below are T cell receptor beta chains from one sample, sequenced in a study of shared clonotypes between healthy human individuals. Method: immunoSEQ multiplex PCR; TCRdb's copy keeps in-frame clones and lacks some. The table shows about 490,000 clones, with 78% occurring only once. Sequencing used PBMCs. Receptors originate from a woman between 40 and 55 years old in good health. Some clones in this sample may be carry-over from other donors' samples. The CDR3 runs from the conserved cysteine through the conserved F or W. Fields, in order: V gene, CDR3 protein.

v_call: TRBV7-2; cdr3_aa: CASSYDRNYGYTF
v_call: TRBV19; cdr3_aa: CASSMGTSANNEQFF
v_call: TRBV7-7; cdr3_aa: CASSLAEAKEQFF
v_call: TRBV2; cdr3_aa: CAIRMQYGYTF
v_call: TRBV5-1; cdr3_aa: CASTSNDGPGETQYF
v_call: TRBV5-1; cdr3_aa: CASSRDVSGRYSASLDYEQYF
v_call: TRBV19; cdr3_aa: CASSMGRAYSENTEAFF
v_call: TRBV7-6; cdr3_aa: CASSLMGAGYTEAFF
v_call: TRBV10-3; cdr3_aa: CAISPWVRDSGNTIYF
v_call: TRBV6-6; cdr3_aa: CASSYSEGGQPQHF
v_call: TRBV13; cdr3_aa: CASSLIGIRTDTQYF